The 23 T cell receptor beta chains below were found in one sample sequenced in a study of PD-L1 blockade in urothelial cancer. The sample's time point: pretreatment peripheral blood. Assay: immunoSEQ multiplex PCR; the TCRdb copy retains only in-frame clones and omits some. The sample shows about 95,000 clones, roughly 84% of them seen only once. Sequencing used PBMCs, obtained around atezolizumab (anti-PD-L1) treatment. The receptor source for this set is a man between 60 and 75 years old with urothelial cancer.

This chain connects TRBV5-1 to TRBJ1-4; D is unclear. Germline CDR1 reads SGHRS; CDR2 reads YFSETQ. V was pared by 3 bases and J by 8 bases, with 17 bases between. The CDR3 sequence is 15 residues long. The CDR3 DNA reads TGCGCCAGCAGCTCCGGACTCTTCCTGGGGGAAAAACTGTTTTTT. Translation gives CASSSGLFLGEKLFF.

The chain uses TRBV9 and TRBJ2-3, with 10 bases fitting TRBD2. From germline, CDR1 is SGDLS and CDR2 YYNGEE. The CDR3 length is 15 residues. V was pared by 3 bases and J by 0 bases, with 1 base of the junction left unmatched. CDR3 bases: TGTGCCAGCAGCGCGACTAGCGGGAGCACAGATACGCAGTATTTT. The encoded protein is CASSATSGSTDTQYF.

V is TRBV6-5 and J is TRBJ2-3, with a weak D call TRBD2 (6 bases). The CDR3 loop spans 14 amino acids. V was pared by 2 bases and J by 6 bases, with 12 bases between. Germline V CDR1 and CDR2: MNHEY, SVGAGI. The CDR3 loop reads CASSYGSSVDTQYF. In DNA form, the CDR3 reads TGTGCCAGCAGTTACGGCTCTAGCGTGGATACGCAGTATTTT.

CDR3 residues: CASSLMGGPDRTDTQYF. The DNA of the CDR3 is TGTGCCAGCAGCCTTATGGGCGGGCCCGATCGCACAGATACGCAGTATTTT. The V call is TRBV7-2, the J call TRBJ2-3, with D maybe TRBD2 (5 bases). Germline V lookup: CDR1 SGHTA, CDR2 FQGNSA. V was cut by 5 bases and J by 1 base, with 19 bases left in between. The CDR3 contains 17 residues.

V is TRBV19 and J is TRBJ2-1; TRBD2 agrees at 9 bases. The germline V gene encodes CDR1 LNHDA and CDR2 SQIVND (reference sequence). J lost 7 bases, V lost 6 bases, and 16 bases had no gene match. The CDR3 runs 17 residues. This CDR3 reads CASRPGVGGGEWNEQFF. The CDR3 DNA reads as TGTGCCAGTAGACCAGGGGTTGGCGGGGGGGAATGGAATGAGCAGTTCTTC.

CDR3 loop: CAANSGGALEQFF. CDR3 sequence (DNA): TGTGCCGCCAATAGCGGGGGGGCCCTTGAGCAGTTCTTC. This rearrangement joins TRBV19 to TRBJ2-1, with 11 nucleotides matching TRBD2. The CDR3 runs 13 residues. Germline V CDR1 and CDR2: LNHDA, SQIVND (reference sequence). The J segment lost 9 bases and the V segment lost 11 bases, leaving 9 bases of the junction unmatched.

A note on this clone: An end of the junction differs from the germline gene, which may be a read error. This rearrangement joins TRBV7-9 to TRBJ2-7; D gene uncertain. Germline V gene sequence: CDR1 SEHNR, CDR2 FQNEAQ (reference sequence). CDR3 length equals 14 residues. CDR3 sequence: CASSLDSRSSEQYF. The CDR3 nucleotides read TGTGCCAGCAGCTTAGACAGTCGCTCCTCCGAGCAGTACTTC.

This chain uses TRBV28 with TRBJ1-5; TRBD1 might be the D (5 bases). V gave up 3 bases and J gave up 7 bases, with 13 bases separating them. Germline-derived CDR1 and CDR2 are MDHEN and SYDVKM. The CDR3 totals 14 residues. CDR3 nucleotides: TGTGCCAGCAGTTTCTCAGGGATGGGACAGCCCCAGCATTTT. Protein sequence: CASSFSGMGQPQHF.

The chain links TRBV7-8 to TRBJ2-4; 10 positions match TRBD2. Germline values: CDR1 SGHVS, CDR2 FQNEAQ. The CDR3 has 20 amino acids. J gave up 2 bases and V 0 bases, and 13 bases lay outside the gene matches. The CDR3: CASSLAWTSGKEYSKNIQYF. Written as DNA, the CDR3 is TGTGCCAGCAGCTTAGCGTGGACTAGCGGAAAAGAATATTCCAAAAACATTCAGTACTTC.

The chain has TRBV6-5 and TRBJ2-3; tentative D call: TRBD2 (7 bases). The CDR3 has 16 residues. Between the trimmed V and J ends, which lost 0 bases and 0 bases, there was a span of 10 bases. Looked up from germline, CDR1 is MNHEY and CDR2 is SVGAGI. The chain's CDR3 is CASSYSGGQSTDTQYF. In nucleotides, the CDR3 is TGTGCCAGCAGTTACTCGGGGGGGCAGAGCACAGATACGCAGTATTTT.

This clone was seen just once. The V call is TRBV7-2, the J call TRBJ2-7, with 10 nucleotides matching TRBD2. This CDR3 is built from 18 residues. Germline lookup yields CDR1 SGHTA and CDR2 FQGNSA. V lost 5 bases and J lost 0; bases outside the gene matches: 13. In nucleotides, the CDR3 is TGTGCCAGCAGCCGCACGCTAGCGGGGGACGAGACCTCCTACGAGCAGTACTTC. Translated: CASSRTLAGDETSYEQYF.

The chain links TRBV5-4 to TRBJ2-7; D gene ambiguous. The CDR3 sequence is 14 residues long. Trimming cost V 0 bases and J 0 bases, with 7 bases left between them. Germline lookup yields CDR1 SGHNT and CDR2 YYREEE (reference sequence). The CDR3 region is CASSLDQASYEQYF. The CDR3 bases are TGTGCCAGCAGCTTGGACCAGGCCTCCTACGAGCAGTACTTC.

This chain joins TRBV4-2 and TRBJ2-7, with 7 bases matching TRBD1. This CDR3 is 15 amino acids long. J gave up 4 bases and V 4 bases, and 10 bases lay outside the gene matches. Looked up from germline, CDR1 is LGHNA and CDR2 is YNFKEQ. This chain's CDR3 is CASSRDRVATYEQYF. Written as DNA, the CDR3 is TGTGCCAGCAGCCGAGACAGGGTGGCGACTTACGAGCAGTACTTC.

The genes are TRBV2 and TRBJ2-7; 10 nucleotides align to TRBD1. Germline V gene lookup returns CDR1 SNHLY and CDR2 FYNNEI. With 6 bases clipped from V and 6 bases from J, the junction kept 14 bases outside the gene matches. The length of the CDR3 is 16 residues. The CDR3 sequence is CASRENHGTGAIEQYF. In DNA, the CDR3 is TGTGCCAGCAGGGAAAACCACGGGACAGGGGCTATCGAGCAGTACTTC.

This chain uses TRBV9 with TRBJ2-3, with 8 bases that match TRBD2. Germline values: CDR1 SGDLS, CDR2 YYNGEE. Trimming took 0 bases from V and 2 from J; bases not matched to a gene: 5. CDR3 length equals 16 residues. DNA for the CDR3: TGTGCCAGCAGCGTAGTAACTAGCGGAGACACAGATACGCAGTATTTT. Protein: CASSVVTSGDTDTQYF.

The sample holds one count of this clone. The V gene is TRBV28, the J gene TRBJ1-5; 8 bases line up with TRBD1. This CDR3 region has 14 residues. Germline values: CDR1 MDHEN, CDR2 SYDVKM. V dropped 4 bases and J dropped 8; count of bases not matched to a gene: 7. The CDR3 nucleotides read TGTGCCAGCAGTTCGGCACAGGGGGATGAGCCCCAGCATTTT. It codes for CASSSAQGDEPQHF.

This clone was counted a single time. V usage is TRBV19 and J usage is TRBJ1-5; no clear D gene. The V end was cut by 8 bases, the J end by 0 bases, with 14 bases between. This CDR3 has 15 residues. Germline CDR1 and CDR2: LNHDA and SQIVND (reference sequence). CDR3 DNA: TGTGCCAGTGCCCGACCCGACTCTAGCAATCAGCCCCAGCATTTT. It translates to CASARPDSSNQPQHF.

V usage is TRBV27 and J usage is TRBJ2-1, with a tentative D call TRBD2 (5 bases). Germline CDR1 and CDR2: MNHEY and SMNVEV (reference sequence). V was cut by 4 bases and J by 4 bases, with 17 bases left in between. CDR3 length: 16 amino acids. The CDR3 reads CASSSISRGPYNEQFF. The CDR3 bases are TGTGCCAGCAGTTCAATCTCTAGAGGGCCGTACAATGAGCAGTTCTTC.

This chain joins TRBV9 and TRBJ2-4, with a weak D call TRBD2 (6 bases). The germline V gene has CDR1 SGDLS and CDR2 YYNGEE. This CDR3 has 17 amino acids. The germline V and J ends were trimmed by 0 bases and 5 bases, with 18 bases remaining between them. For the CDR3, the DNA is TGTGCCAGCAGCGTAGATCGGCAGGGAGGCAGCCAAAACATTCAGTACTTC. Translated, it gives CASSVDRQGGSQNIQYF.

Here the CDR3 reads CASSFQPGQGATGELFF. The CDR3 DNA sequence: TGCGCCAGCAGCTTCCAACCGGGACAGGGGGCCACCGGGGAGCTGTTTTTT. The chain carries TRBV5-1 and TRBJ2-2, with TRBD1 matching over 12 bases. This CDR3 spans 17 amino acids. J gave up 4 bases and V 2 bases, and 6 bases lay outside the gene matches. CDR1 is SGHRS and CDR2 is YFSETQ in the germline V gene. Variable domain in full (rest from reference TRBV5-1 and TRBJ2-2): KAGVTQTPRYLIKTRGQQVTLSCSPISGHRSVSWYQQTPGQGLQFLFEYFSETQRNKGNFPGRFSGRQFSNSRSEMNVSTLELGDSALYLCASSFQPGQGATGELFFGEGSRLTVL.

CDR3 nucleotide sequence: TGTGCCAGCAGCGCATGGGAGGGGTCCTCCTACGAGCAGTACTTC. Encoded protein: CASSAWEGSSYEQYF. The V gene is TRBV11-2, the J gene TRBJ2-7, with TRBD2 matching 7 bases. From germline, CDR1 is SGHAT and CDR2 FQNNGV. CDR3 length: 15 residues. Germline trimming cut 5 bases from V and 0 bases from J; bases unmatched to any gene: 7.

The rearrangement uses TRBV4-2 and TRBJ2-5, with D possibly being TRBD2 (6 bases). V shed 4 bases and J shed 5 bases, with 17 bases lying between them. Germline V gene data show CDR1 as LGHNA and CDR2 as YNFKEQ. This CDR3 spans 15 amino acids. CDR3 bases: TGTGCCAGCAGCCGCGAATTTGGCGGGGAGGAGACCCAGTACTTC. Translation: CASSREFGGEETQYF.

The chain is built from TRBV5-1 and TRBJ1-1; D unclear. The ends were cut back, 4 bases at V and 5 bases at J, with 12 bases in the middle. Germline assignment: CDR1 SGHRS and CDR2 YFSETQ. This CDR3 contains 13 residues. CDR3 in amino acids: CASSGSGNTEAFF. CDR3 DNA: TGCGCCAGCAGCGGGTCGGGGAATACTGAAGCTTTCTTT.